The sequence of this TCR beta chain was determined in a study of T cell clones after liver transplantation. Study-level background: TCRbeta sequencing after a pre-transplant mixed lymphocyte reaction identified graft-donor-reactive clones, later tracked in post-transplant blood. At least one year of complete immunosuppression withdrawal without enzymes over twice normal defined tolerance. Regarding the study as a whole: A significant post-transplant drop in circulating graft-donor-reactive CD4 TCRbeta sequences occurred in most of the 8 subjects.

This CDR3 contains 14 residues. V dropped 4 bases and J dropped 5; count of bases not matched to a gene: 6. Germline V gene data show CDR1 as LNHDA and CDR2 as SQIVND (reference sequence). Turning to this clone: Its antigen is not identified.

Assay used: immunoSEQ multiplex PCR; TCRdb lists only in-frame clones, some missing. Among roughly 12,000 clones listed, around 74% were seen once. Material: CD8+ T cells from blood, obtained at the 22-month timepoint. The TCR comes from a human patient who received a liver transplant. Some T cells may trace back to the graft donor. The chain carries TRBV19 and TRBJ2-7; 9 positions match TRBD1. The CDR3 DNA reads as TGTGCCAGTAGTAGGATCGGGACAGGGCACGAGCAGTACTTC. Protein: CASSRIGTGHEQYF.